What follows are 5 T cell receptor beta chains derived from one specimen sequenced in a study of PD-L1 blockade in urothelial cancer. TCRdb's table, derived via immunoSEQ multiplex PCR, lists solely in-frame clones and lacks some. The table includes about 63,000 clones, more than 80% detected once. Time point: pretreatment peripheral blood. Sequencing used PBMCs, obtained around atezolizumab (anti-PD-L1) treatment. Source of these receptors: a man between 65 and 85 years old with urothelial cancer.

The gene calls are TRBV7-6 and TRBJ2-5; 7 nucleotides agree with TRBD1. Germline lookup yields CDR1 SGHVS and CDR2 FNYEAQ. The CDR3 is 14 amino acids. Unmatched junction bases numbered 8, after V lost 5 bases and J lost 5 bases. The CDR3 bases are TGTGCCAGCAGCCCCGACAGGGTTGGGGAGACCCAGTACTTC. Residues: CASSPDRVGETQYF.

The DNA for the CDR3 is TGTGCCAGCAGTTACTCGGGACAGGGGGCGGCCGAGCAGTACTTC. Translated, it gives CASSYSGQGAAEQYF. The chain has TRBV6-5 and TRBJ2-7; TRBD1 aligns across 12 bases. Germline-derived CDR1 and CDR2 are MNHEY and SVGAGI. The V gene end was trimmed by 0 bases and the J gene end by 6 bases; junction bases not matched to a gene: 3. CDR3 length: 15 residues.

The CDR3 sequence is CASSSRGGEWTTEQYF. The DNA for the CDR3 is TGTGCCAGCAGCTCTAGAGGGGGGGAGTGGACTACGGAGCAGTACTTC. The J gene is TRBJ2-7, the V gene TRBV7-9; maybe TRBD2 (7 bases). Trimming removed 4 bases from V and 7 bases from J, with 23 bases in between. CDR1 and CDR2 from the germline V gene are SEHNR and FQNEAQ (reference sequence). The CDR3 is made up of 16 amino acids.

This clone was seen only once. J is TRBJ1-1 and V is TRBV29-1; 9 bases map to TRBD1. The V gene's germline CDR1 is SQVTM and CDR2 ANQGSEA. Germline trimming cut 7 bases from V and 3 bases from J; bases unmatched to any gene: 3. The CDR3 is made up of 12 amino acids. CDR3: CSARDRDTEAFF. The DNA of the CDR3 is TGCAGCGCCCGGGACAGGGACACTGAAGCTTTCTTT.

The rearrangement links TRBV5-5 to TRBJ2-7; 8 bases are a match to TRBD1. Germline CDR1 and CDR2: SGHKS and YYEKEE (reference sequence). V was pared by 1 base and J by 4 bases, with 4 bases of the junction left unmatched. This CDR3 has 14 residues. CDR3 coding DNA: TGTGCCAGCAGCTTGAGGACAGGGATATACGAGCAGTACTTC. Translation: CASSLRTGIYEQYF.